These 30 T cell receptor beta chains were all obtained from the same sample, sequenced in a study of shared clonotypes between healthy human individuals (dated by TCRdb to 2018 to 2021). Library preparation was by the immunoSEQ multiplex PCR assay. TCRdb holds this immuneACCESS table with in-frame rearrangements only. Some clones are missing; in checked studies, unresolved V genes explain under half, and the rest has no known cause. This sample gives hundreds of thousands of clones in total; roughly 96% of them show up just once. 0.11% of the sample comes from the top ten. CD8 naive samples were CD45RO-negative cells positively selected for CCR7, giving a CD45RA+CCR7+ population that excluded TemRA cells. The sequenced sample was naive CD8+ T cells sorted from blood. This specimen's cell subset or site label, interpreted: CD45RA+CCR7+. Source of these receptors: a woman in her twenties or thirties in good health.

The CDR3 DNA reads as TGTGCCAGCAGGAGCCTAGCGGGGGTGGACGAGCAGTACTTC. It encodes CASRSLAGVDEQYF. The J gene is TRBJ2-7, the V gene TRBV28; 10 nucleotides match TRBD2. The CDR3 consists of 14 residues. The germline V gene encodes CDR1 MDHEN and CDR2 SYDVKM. Unmatched junction bases numbered 7, after V lost 6 bases and J lost 5 bases.

The gene calls are TRBV19 and TRBJ1-1; D is unresolved. The CDR3 contains 18 residues. CDR1 is LNHDA, CDR2 SQIVND, per germline (reference sequence). V was clipped by 1 base and J by 1 base, with 19 bases between them. The CDR3 DNA reads as TGTGCCAGTAGTATAGGACCCGCTTCAAAAAGATGGAACACTGAAGCTTTCTTT. Its protein product is CASSIGPASKRWNTEAFF.

The V and J genes are TRBV5-1 and TRBJ1-1, with D maybe TRBD1 (6 bases). Germline V lookup: CDR1 SGHRS, CDR2 YFSETQ. Trimming shortened V by 5 bases and J by 0 bases, and 8 bases separated the two germline ends. The CDR3 runs to 13 residues. The CDR3, as DNA: TGCGCCAGCAGATGGACAGTGAACACTGAAGCTTTCTTT. Protein product: CASRWTVNTEAFF.

This chain connects TRBV4-1 to TRBJ1-2; D remains unclear. The V and J ends lost 1 base and 5 bases respectively, with 14 bases between them. The CDR3 consists of 15 residues. In germline, CDR1 is MGHRA, CDR2 YSYEKL. The CDR3 DNA is TGCGCCAGCAGCCAAGTCCCCTCCCCACCTTATGGCTACACCTTC. Translating it yields CASSQVPSPPYGYTF.

This clone was picked up one time. CDR3: CAVGPTNEQFF. The CDR3 bases are TGTGCCGTCGGACCAACCAATGAGCAGTTCTTC. The J gene is TRBJ2-1, the V gene TRBV10-3; D ambiguous. The CDR3 is 11 residues long. Trimming pared 11 bases from V and 6 bases from J, leaving 11 bases between. Germline CDR1 is ENHRY and CDR2 is SYGVKD.

This chain joins TRBV27 and TRBJ1-1; D remains unclear. The CDR3 runs to 13 residues. Trimming removed 5 bases at V and 1 base at J, with 8 bases between. CDR1 is MNHEY and CDR2 is SMNVEV in the germline V gene (reference sequence). Here the CDR3 DNA reads TGTGCCAGCAGTACTTTGGGGAACACTGAAGCTTTCTTT. Translation gives CASSTLGNTEAFF.

The V and J genes are TRBV27 and TRBJ2-1; 10 bases are shared with TRBD2. CDR1 is MNHEY and CDR2 is SMNVEV in the germline V gene (reference sequence). The V segment lost 0 bases and the J segment 8 bases; nucleotides outside the gene matches: 7. The CDR3 totals 16 residues. The CDR3 region has the DNA TGTGCCAGCAGTTTATCTCACGGGACTAGCGTCGATGAGCAGTTCTTC. Translating it yields CASSLSHGTSVDEQFF.

The rearrangement links TRBV5-4 to TRBJ2-1; TRBD1 aligns across 9 bases. The V gene's germline CDR1 is SGHNT and CDR2 YYREEE (reference sequence). The CDR3 covers 15 residues. The trim removed 4 bases at V and 7 bases at J, leaving 9 bases unmatched. DNA of the CDR3: TGTGCCAGCAGCCCGGGACAGGGTTTAATAAATGAGCAGTTCTTC. Protein: CASSPGQGLINEQFF.

The chain has TRBV14 and TRBJ2-1, with 11 bases lining up with TRBD1. The CDR3 has 15 amino acids. Germline CDR1 is SGHDN and CDR2 is FVKESK. V lost 1 base and J lost 8; bases outside the gene matches: 4. The CDR3 DNA reads as TGTGCCAGCAGCCAAGCTTGGACAGGGGGCCATGAGCAGTTCTTC. This sequence encodes CASSQAWTGGHEQFF.

This clone was detected only a few times. The gene calls are TRBV6-1 and TRBJ2-7; 8 bases are shared with TRBD1. V gave up 1 base and J gave up 3 bases; unmatched junction bases: 17. This CDR3 has 19 amino acids. The germline CDR1 and CDR2 sequences are MNHNS and SASEGT. CDR3 nucleotide sequence: TGTGCCAGCAGTGAAGGCGCAGGGGGCGAAAAAGGGCTAAGCTACGAGCAGTACTTC. It yields the protein CASSEGAGGEKGLSYEQYF.

This clone showed up just once. The chain links TRBV25-1 to TRBJ2-7; D is unresolved. Germline loops: CDR1 MGHDK, CDR2 SYGVNS. The CDR3 sequence is 13 residues long. V gave up 2 bases and J gave up 2 bases, with 7 bases separating them. CDR3 nucleotide sequence: TGTGCCAGCAGTGAAGACTGGGCCTACGAGCAGTACTTC. Amino acids: CASSEDWAYEQYF.

This clone turned up a few times. The chain is built from TRBV30 and TRBJ1-1; D is unresolved. The germline V and J ends were trimmed by 2 bases and 5 bases, with 15 bases remaining between them. The CDR3 is 14 amino acids. Germline loops: CDR1 GTSNPN, CDR2 SVGIG (reference sequence). This CDR3 is CAWSLAGSGTEAFF. As DNA, the CDR3 is TGTGCCTGGAGTTTGGCTGGGTCGGGAACTGAAGCTTTCTTT.

The rearrangement links TRBV10-2 to TRBJ1-5; tentatively, D is TRBD1 (5 bases). Between the trimmed V and J ends, which lost 9 bases and 15 bases, there was a span of 18 bases. Germline CDR1 WSHSY, CDR2 SAAADI. This CDR3 region has 11 residues. The CDR3 reads CARGQSLTVHF. The CDR3 nucleotides are TGCGCCAGAGGACAATCCCTCACCGTGCATTTT.

The chain joins TRBV27 to TRBJ2-1; 14 positions agree with TRBD2. The V gene's germline CDR1 is MNHEY and CDR2 SMNVEV (reference sequence). The CDR3 runs to 13 residues. As DNA, the CDR3 is TGTGGAACGGGACTAGCGGGGGATAATGAGCAGTTCTTC. This gives the protein CGTGLAGDNEQFF.

This chain connects TRBV7-9 to TRBJ1-4, with D perhaps TRBD1 (5 bases). Germline V gene lookup returns CDR1 SEHNR and CDR2 FQNEAQ (reference sequence). This CDR3 is 14 amino acids long. The V and J ends lost 2 bases and 6 bases respectively, with 10 bases between them. Written as DNA, the CDR3 is TGTGCCAGCAGCTTACGGGACCCTTATGAAAAACTGTTTTTT. Its protein is CASSLRDPYEKLFF.

The V gene is TRBV7-6, the J gene TRBJ2-1; D ambiguous. With 1 base removed from V and 9 bases from J, the gap between germline ends came to 7 bases. Germline-derived CDR1 and CDR2 are SGHVS and FNYEAQ. The CDR3 consists of 12 residues. The CDR3 here is CASSLVALEQFF. DNA for the CDR3: TGTGCCAGCAGCTTAGTTGCTCTTGAGCAGTTCTTC. The full variable domain, rest sourced from reference TRBV7-6 and TRBJ2-1, is GAGVSQSPRYKVTKRGQDVALRCDPISGHVSLYWYRQALGQGPEFLTYFNYEAQQDKSGLPNDRFSAERPEGSISTLTIQRTEQRDSAMYRCASSLVALEQFFGPGTRLTVL.

The genes are TRBV5-5 and TRBJ2-7; TRBD1 or TRBD2 may be the D gene (6 bases each). Germline CDR1 is SGHKS and CDR2 is YYEKEE (reference sequence). V dropped 0 bases and J dropped 1 base, with 14 bases sitting between them. The CDR3 consists of 16 residues. The CDR3 sequence: CASSLEGGPESYEQYF. DNA of the CDR3: TGTGCCAGCAGCTTGGAGGGGGGCCCGGAGTCCTACGAGCAGTACTTC.

The chain uses TRBV28 and TRBJ1-1; unclear D gene. CDR1 is MDHEN, CDR2 SYDVKM, per germline. There are 14 residues in the CDR3. V lost 7 bases and J lost 3, with 15 bases in between. CDR3: CASNAELFDTEAFF. The CDR3 DNA reads as TGTGCCAGCAACGCGGAGCTTTTCGACACTGAAGCTTTCTTT.

V is TRBV19 and J is TRBJ2-1, with a weak D call TRBD1 (6 bases). CDR3 length equals 14 residues. V lost 6 bases and J 6 bases, leaving 15 bases between the germline ends. The germline CDR1 and CDR2 sequences are LNHDA and SQIVND (reference sequence). The chain's CDR3 is CASRVGTTANEQFF. The CDR3 nucleotides are TGTGCCAGTAGGGTCGGGACAACCGCCAATGAGCAGTTCTTC.

The J gene is TRBJ2-5, the V gene TRBV28; 8 bases line up with TRBD2. Trimming cost V 6 bases and J 5 bases; bases outside gene matches: 11. This CDR3 is built from 15 residues. Germline V gene lookup returns CDR1 MDHEN and CDR2 SYDVKM. Here the CDR3 DNA reads TGTGCCAGCAGCCCCCCGGGAGGGACTCAGGAGACCCAGTACTTC. Protein sequence: CASSPPGGTQETQYF.

The gene calls are TRBV6-1 and TRBJ1-4, with a possible D match to TRBD1 (6 bases). From germline, CDR1 is MNHNS and CDR2 SASEGT. Trimming shortened V by 1 base and J by 8 bases, and 14 bases separated the two germline ends. The CDR3 is 15 amino acids. The CDR3 sequence: CASSEGRGVWEKLFF. In DNA, the CDR3 is TGTGCCAGCAGTGAAGGGAGGGGGGTTTGGGAAAAACTGTTTTTT.

The rearrangement uses TRBV27 and TRBJ1-2, with 8 bases matching TRBD1. CDR3 length equals 12 residues. Trimming at V came to 5 bases and at J to 8 bases, leaving 4 bases not matched to a gene. Germline CDR1 reads MNHEY; CDR2 reads SMNVEV (reference sequence). In DNA, the CDR3 is TGTGCCAGCAGTGCAGGGGGCAAGGGCTACACCTTC. It encodes CASSAGGKGYTF.

The chain links TRBV7-2 to TRBJ2-7, with 11 bases that match TRBD2. Germline V gene data show CDR1 as SGHTA and CDR2 as FQGNSA. CDR3 length: 15 residues. V lost 1 base and J lost 5; bases outside the gene matches: 4. The CDR3 loop reads CASSLGTSGRNEQYF. The CDR3 DNA reads as TGTGCCAGCAGCTTAGGGACTAGCGGGCGGAACGAGCAGTACTTC.

This chain joins TRBV11-2 and TRBJ1-1, with D maybe TRBD1 (6 bases). Germline V gives CDR1 SGHAT, CDR2 FQNNGV. This CDR3 is built from 13 residues. The V end lost 3 bases, the J end lost 4 bases, and 9 bases lay between the germline ends. CDR3 amino acids: CASSLEDSTEAFF. As DNA, the CDR3 is TGTGCCAGCAGCTTGGAGGACAGCACTGAAGCTTTCTTT.

The rearrangement links TRBV11-2 to TRBJ2-1, with TRBD2 identical over 8 bases. V lost 5 bases to trimming and J lost 6 bases; unmatched junction nucleotides: 12. This CDR3 is built from 16 residues. Germline lookup yields CDR1 SGHAT and CDR2 FQNNGV. The CDR3: CASSPGTSQGLNEQFF. In nucleotides, the CDR3 is TGTGCCAGCAGCCCGGGGACTAGTCAGGGGCTCAATGAGCAGTTCTTC.

The chain joins TRBV7-6 to TRBJ2-1, with D perhaps being TRBD1 or TRBD2 (5 bases each). The CDR3 spans 13 residues. Germline lookup yields CDR1 SGHVS and CDR2 FNYEAQ. V lost 4 bases to trimming and J lost 10 bases, with 14 bases between them. CDR3 sequence: CASSSTGAGEQFF. CDR3 nucleotide sequence: TGTGCCAGCAGCTCAACCGGGGCCGGGGAGCAGTTCTTC. The whole variable domain, filled in from reference TRBV7-6 and TRBJ2-1, reads GAGVSQSPRYKVTKRGQDVALRCDPISGHVSLYWYRQALGQGPEFLTYFNYEAQQDKSGLPNDRFSAERPEGSISTLTIQRTEQRDSAMYRCASSSTGAGEQFFGPGTRLTVL.

Concerning this clone: Other DNA sequences in the sample encode the same CDR3. The CDR3 sequence: CASSFSVTDTQYF. In nucleotides, the CDR3 is TGTGCCAGCAGTTTCTCAGTGACAGATACGCAGTATTTT. This chain connects TRBV28 to TRBJ2-3; D gene ambiguous. CDR1 and CDR2 from the germline V gene are MDHEN and SYDVKM. V shed 3 bases and J shed 3 bases, with 7 bases lying between them. This CDR3 is 13 amino acids long.

This sequence joins TRBV28 and TRBJ2-7, with 8 bases that match TRBD2. There are 14 residues in the CDR3. The J segment lost 6 bases and the V segment lost 2 bases, leaving 6 bases of the junction unmatched. Per the germline V gene, CDR1 is MDHEN and CDR2 is SYDVKM. The CDR3 DNA is TGTGCCAGCAGTTTACCGGGAGGGGGGTCCGAGCAGTACTTC. It translates to CASSLPGGGSEQYF.

This clone was picked up one time. The chain has TRBV4-1 and TRBJ2-1; maybe TRBD2 (6 bases). Trimming removed 4 bases at V and 6 bases at J, with 16 bases between. The CDR3 extends over 15 amino acids. Germline-derived CDR1 and CDR2 are MGHRA and YSYEKL. CDR3: CASSPLVGLSNEQFF. The CDR3 DNA sequence: TGCGCCAGCAGCCCCCTCGTCGGACTATCCAATGAGCAGTTCTTC.

The chain combines TRBV30 with TRBJ1-2, with D possibly being TRBD1 (6 bases). The CDR3 totals 14 residues. CDR1 and CDR2 from the germline V gene are GTSNPN and SVGIG (reference sequence). V shed 5 bases and J shed 0 bases, with 13 bases lying between them. The CDR3 reads CAWLLAGANYGYTF. DNA of the CDR3: TGTGCCTGGCTGTTGGCAGGGGCTAACTATGGCTACACCTTC.